A single sample is the source of the 25 T cell receptor beta chains below, sequenced in a study of blood T cell repertoires in COVID-19. Some clones are missing from TCRdb's copy, which holds only in-frame ones; the method was immunoSEQ multiplex PCR. The sample consists of roughly 100,000 clones, approximately 89% of them appearing once. Sequencing input: peripheral blood. The receptors originated from a woman in her twenties or thirties with acute or convalescent COVID-19.

This chain joins TRBV6-4 and TRBJ1-2, with D perhaps matching TRBD1 (5 bases). Germline V lookup: CDR1 MRHNA, CDR2 SNTAGT. CDR3 length: 15 amino acids. Trimming pared 4 bases from V and 4 bases from J, leaving 16 bases between. CDR3 sequence: CASSADWGGTYGYTF. CDR3 coding DNA: TGTGCCAGCAGTGCCGATTGGGGGGGGACCTATGGCTACACCTTC.

The chain uses TRBV12-3 or TRBV12-4 and TRBJ1-1, with D hard to call. The CDR3 loop spans 10 amino acids. V was pared by 5 bases and J by 11 bases, with 9 bases between. Here the CDR3 DNA reads TGTGCCAGCAGTGGCGGTACGGCTTTCTTT. Protein product: CASSGGTAFF.

This chain joins TRBV6-6 and TRBJ1-4, with 7 bases aligning to TRBD1. CDR1 is MNHNY, CDR2 SVGAGI, per germline (reference sequence). The junction had 23 bases not matched to a gene; V was cut back by 5 bases and J by 5 bases. The CDR3 is 20 residues long. The CDR3 spells CASSRITYQGEWLSNEKLFF. The CDR3 DNA reads TGTGCCAGCAGTCGAATTACGTACCAGGGGGAATGGTTAAGCAATGAAAAACTGTTTTTT.

The chain joins TRBV2 to TRBJ1-6; 11 nucleotides match TRBD1. The V gene end was trimmed by 6 bases and the J gene end by 8 bases; junction bases not matched to a gene: 6. Germline CDR1 is SNHLY and CDR2 is FYNNEI. The CDR3 covers 15 residues. CDR3 amino acids: CASSPGTGGDSPLHF. The CDR3 bases are TGTGCCAGCAGCCCAGGGACAGGGGGAGATTCACCCCTCCACTTT.

The chain carries TRBV5-1 and TRBJ1-6, with TRBD1 matching over 7 bases. This CDR3 comprises 14 residues. Germline V gene lookup returns CDR1 SGHRS and CDR2 YFSETQ. After removal of 2 bases from V and 11 bases from J, the junction contained 7 bases not matched to a gene. The CDR3 bases are TGCGCCAGCAGCTTAACAGGGGTAGGTGCACCCCTCCACTTT. Translation gives CASSLTGVGAPLHF.

The chain uses TRBV5-8 and TRBJ2-7; maybe TRBD1 (6 bases). The CDR3 is 16 amino acids. The germline V gene has CDR1 SGHTS and CDR2 YDEGEE. The V gene lost 0 bases and the J gene lost 3 bases, with 16 bases spanning the gap. CDR3 residues: CASSLGRGRGNYEQYF. The DNA of the CDR3 is TGTGCCAGCAGCTTGGGGAGAGGCAGGGGCAACTACGAGCAGTACTTC.

Only one count was recorded for this clone. The chain has TRBV7-9 and TRBJ1-2; no reliable D call. Between the trimmed V and J ends, which lost 6 bases and 1 base, there was a span of 3 bases. The CDR3 covers 11 residues. Germline V lookup: CDR1 SEHNR, CDR2 FQNEAQ (reference sequence). CDR3 sequence reads: CASSNNYGYTF. The CDR3 DNA is TGTGCCAGCAGTAATAACTATGGCTACACCTTC.

Written as DNA, the CDR3 is TGCGCCAGCAGTTCTTTGGCCGCTGCTAACTATGGCTACACCTTC. Amino acid sequence: CASSSLAAANYGYTF. The V call is TRBV5-1, the J call TRBJ1-2, with unresolved D. This CDR3 is 15 amino acids long. Between the trimmed V and J ends, which lost 5 bases and 0 bases, there was a span of 14 bases. Germline V gene lookup returns CDR1 SGHRS and CDR2 YFSETQ.

The chain employs TRBV19 and TRBJ2-1; no clear D. CDR3 length equals 13 residues. V was clipped by 7 bases and J by 9 bases, with 16 bases between them. Germline CDR1 LNHDA, CDR2 SQIVND (reference sequence). CDR3 amino acids: CASKELGAFEQFF. In DNA, the CDR3 is TGTGCCAGTAAAGAACTGGGCGCTTTTGAGCAGTTCTTC.

The chain combines TRBV29-1 with TRBJ2-7; possible D gene TRBD2, 5 bases. V was shortened by 4 bases and J by 6 bases, with 16 bases between the two germline ends. The CDR3 runs 13 residues. Germline CDR1 is SQVTM and CDR2 is ANQGSEA. This CDR3 is CSVGGIIGGEQYF. CDR3 bases: TGCAGCGTTGGAGGAATAATAGGAGGCGAGCAGTACTTC.

The chain is built from TRBV7-9 and TRBJ2-1; D may be TRBD2 (6 bases). Between the trimmed V and J ends, which lost 2 bases and 7 bases, there was a span of 9 bases. Germline V CDR1 and CDR2: SEHNR, FQNEAQ (reference sequence). CDR3 length equals 13 residues. This CDR3 reads CASSLSGGNEQFF. The CDR3 bases are TGTGCCAGCAGCTTATCTGGGGGGAATGAGCAGTTCTTC.

The rearrangement joins TRBV5-6 to TRBJ1-1; D is ambiguous. Germline V gives CDR1 SGHDT, CDR2 YYEEEE. There are 13 residues in the CDR3. V lost 1 base to trimming and J lost 3 bases, with 7 bases between them. The CDR3 DNA follows: TGTGCCAGCAGCTTGAGCCTGGACACTGAAGCTTTCTTT. It translates to CASSLSLDTEAFF.

The genes are TRBV5-4 and TRBJ2-3; maybe TRBD1 (5 bases). This CDR3 comprises 14 residues. V gave up 4 bases and J gave up 0 bases, with 9 bases separating them. Per the germline V gene, CDR1 is SGHNT and CDR2 is YYREEE (reference sequence). The CDR3 DNA is TGTGCCAGCAGCCGGACACCCAGCACAGATACGCAGTATTTT. Its translation is CASSRTPSTDTQYF.

The chain employs TRBV5-1 and TRBJ2-7, with a weak D call TRBD1 (6 bases). CDR3 length: 15 residues. Germline V CDR1 and CDR2: SGHRS, YFSETQ. Trimming took off 0 bases at V and 4 bases at J, with 14 bases between the two ends. The CDR3 loop reads CASSLGMITGYEQYF. DNA of the CDR3: TGCGCCAGCAGCTTGGGGATGATTACAGGGTACGAGCAGTACTTC.

The chain uses TRBV13 and TRBJ1-3, with 7 nucleotides matching TRBD1. Germline V gene sequence: CDR1 PRHDT, CDR2 FYEKMQ (reference sequence). The CDR3 has 13 amino acids. Trimming cost V 8 bases and J 2 bases; bases outside gene matches: 3. The CDR3 DNA reads TGTGCCAGCGGACAGGAGGCTGGAAACACCATATATTTT. It codes for CASGQEAGNTIYF.

This clone was picked up one time. V and J are TRBV5-1 and TRBJ2-2; possible D gene TRBD1, 6 bases. This CDR3 has 11 amino acids. Germline CDR1 SGHRS, CDR2 YFSETQ. V was trimmed by 9 bases and J by 7 bases, leaving 10 bases between them. The CDR3 region is CAIPQGGELFF. In nucleotides, the CDR3 is TGCGCCATCCCACAGGGCGGGGAGCTGTTTTTT. Full variable domain (missing parts from reference TRBV5-1 and TRBJ2-2): KAGVTQTPRYLIKTRGQQVTLSCSPISGHRSVSWYQQTPGQGLQFLFEYFSETQRNKGNFPGRFSGRQFSNSRSEMNVSTLELGDSALYLCAIPQGGELFFGEGSRLTVL.

The rearrangement links TRBV27 to TRBJ1-2; 7 positions match TRBD1. Germline CDR1 and CDR2: MNHEY and SMNVEV (reference sequence). Trimming cost V 5 bases and J 4 bases; bases outside gene matches: 4. The CDR3 length is 13 residues. In DNA form, the CDR3 reads TGTGCCAGCAGTCCGGGACAGTTCTATGGCTACACCTTC. Its protein product is CASSPGQFYGYTF.

The rearrangement links TRBV28 to TRBJ2-5; D possibly corresponds to TRBD1 (5 bases). This CDR3 contains 13 residues. The V and J ends lost 9 bases and 0 bases respectively, with 11 bases between them. Per the germline V gene, CDR1 is MDHEN and CDR2 is SYDVKM. The CDR3, as DNA: TGTGCCAGTCTGAGACAGTACCAAGAGACCCAGTACTTC. It is translated as CASLRQYQETQYF.

This clone occurred once. The CDR3 protein is CATSDYPGTGGGHNEQFF. CDR3 sequence (DNA): TGTGCCACCAGTGATTATCCCGGGACAGGGGGCGGCCACAATGAGCAGTTCTTC. The chain combines TRBV24-1 with TRBJ2-1; 12 nucleotides align to TRBD1. Unmatched junction bases numbered 9, after V lost 2 bases and J lost 5 bases. In germline, CDR1 is KGHDR, CDR2 SFDVKD. The CDR3 totals 18 residues.

V and J are TRBV7-9 and TRBJ1-1; D not resolved. The germline V and J ends were trimmed by 5 bases and 5 bases, with 15 bases remaining between them. CDR1 is SEHNR and CDR2 is FQNEAQ in the germline V gene (reference sequence). This CDR3 spans 14 amino acids. This CDR3 is CASSLQGRWTEAFF. CDR3 sequence (DNA): TGTGCCAGCAGCCTACAAGGGAGGTGGACTGAAGCTTTCTTT.

The chain couples TRBV25-1 to TRBJ1-5, with D hard to call. The V end was cut by 3 bases, the J end by 3 bases, with 15 bases between. This CDR3 has 16 residues. The germline gives CDR1 MGHDK, CDR2 SYGVNS. CDR3 protein: CASSDASGRINQPQHF. The CDR3 region has the DNA TGTGCCAGCAGTGATGCTAGCGGCCGGATCAATCAGCCCCAGCATTTT.

This clone was counted between two and nine times. V gene TRBV7-8 combines with J gene TRBJ1-2, with TRBD1 identical over 8 bases. CDR3 size: 15 residues. V lost 4 bases, J lost 2 bases, and 6 bases stayed unmatched. Germline CDR1 and CDR2: SGHVS and FQNEAQ. The CDR3 DNA sequence: TGTGCCAGCAGCTCCCGGACAGGGTTCAACTATGGCTACACCTTC. Translation gives CASSSRTGFNYGYTF.

This chain joins TRBV10-2 and TRBJ1-5; TRBD1 matches 7 bases. Germline loops: CDR1 WSHSY, CDR2 SAAADI. CDR3 length: 16 residues. J gave up 1 base and V 2 bases, and 5 bases lay outside the gene matches. In nucleotides, the CDR3 is TGCGCCAGCAGTGAGCGGTCGGGACAGAGCAATCAGCCCCAGCATTTT. This gives the protein CASSERSGQSNQPQHF.

The CDR3 nucleotides read TGTGCCAGCAGCTCCGGACAGAGCGAAGGGAAACTGTTTTTT. It specifies CASSSGQSEGKLFF. This rearrangement joins TRBV6-6 to TRBJ1-4; TRBD1 might be the D (6 bases). Germline V gives CDR1 MNHNY, CDR2 SVGAGI (reference sequence). This CDR3 has 14 amino acids. The V and J ends lost 6 bases and 11 bases respectively, with 19 bases between them.

The J gene is TRBJ2-1, the V gene TRBV9; 8 nucleotides match TRBD2. Germline V CDR1 and CDR2: SGDLS, YYNGEE. The CDR3 is 14 residues long. Trimming cost V 6 bases and J 6 bases; bases outside gene matches: 8. The chain's CDR3 is CASTRGGSLNEQFF. In nucleotides, the CDR3 is TGTGCCAGCACCCGGGGGGGGTCACTCAATGAGCAGTTCTTC. Full variable domain (missing parts from reference TRBV9 and TRBJ2-1): DSGVTQTPKHLITATGQRVTLRCSPRSGDLSVYWYQQSLDQGLQFLIQYYNGEERAKGNILERFSAQQFPDLHSELNLSSLELGDSALYFCASTRGGSLNEQFFGPGTRLTVL.